This T cell receptor beta chain was sequenced during a study of breast tumors, draining lymph nodes, adjacent tissues. The lymph nodes were axillary draining lymph nodes from breast cancer patients. Trimming took 7 bases from V and 1 from J, leaving 15 bases between them. CDR3 size: 15 residues. Germline V gene sequence: CDR1 MNHEY, CDR2 SMNVEV (reference sequence). MiXCR, run by TCRdb on the multiplex PCR reads, gives a single entry per CDR3 protein. The table shows around 140,000 distinct CDR3 sequences, with about a fifth occurring only once. There are a few counts of this clonotype. Its matching antigen is unknown. Findings and caveats of the study: Data only fit, rather than demonstrated, lymph node origin of most tumor T cells. Tumors had less TCR diversity than lymph nodes, more than nontumor tissue.

Sequencing was performed on axillary lymph node tissue. The chain is built from TRBV27 and TRBJ2-3; D may be TRBD1 or TRBD2 (5 bases each). This TCR was sampled from a female donor with breast cancer. Some clones in this sample may be carry-over from other donors' samples. CDR3 sequence reads: CASIETRGGTDTQYF. DNA for the CDR3: TGTGCCAGCATCGAAACCCGAGGGGGCACAGATACGCAGTATTTT.